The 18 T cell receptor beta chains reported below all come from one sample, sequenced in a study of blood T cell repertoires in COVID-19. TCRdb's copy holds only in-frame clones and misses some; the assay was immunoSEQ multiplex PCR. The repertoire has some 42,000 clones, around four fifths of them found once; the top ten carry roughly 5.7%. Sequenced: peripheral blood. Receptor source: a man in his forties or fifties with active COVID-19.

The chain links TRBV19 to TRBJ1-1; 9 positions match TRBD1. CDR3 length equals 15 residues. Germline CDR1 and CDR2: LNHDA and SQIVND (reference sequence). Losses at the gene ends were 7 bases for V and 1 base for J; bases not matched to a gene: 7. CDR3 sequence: CASTRDRAKNTEAFF. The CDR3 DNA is TGTGCCAGTACTCGGGACAGGGCGAAGAACACTGAAGCTTTCTTT.

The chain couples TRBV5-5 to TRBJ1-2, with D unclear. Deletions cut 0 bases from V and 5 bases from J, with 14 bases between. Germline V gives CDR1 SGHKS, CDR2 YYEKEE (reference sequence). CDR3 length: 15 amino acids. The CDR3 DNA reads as TGTGCCAGCAGCTTGGATCTGGGCGCCGGTTATGGCTACACCTTC. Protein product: CASSLDLGAGYGYTF.

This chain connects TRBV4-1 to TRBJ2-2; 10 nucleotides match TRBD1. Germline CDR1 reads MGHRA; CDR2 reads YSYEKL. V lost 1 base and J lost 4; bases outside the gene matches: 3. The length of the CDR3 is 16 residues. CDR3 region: CASSQGRDRGTGELFF. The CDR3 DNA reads TGCGCCAGCAGCCAAGGCCGGGACAGGGGCACCGGGGAGCTGTTTTTT.

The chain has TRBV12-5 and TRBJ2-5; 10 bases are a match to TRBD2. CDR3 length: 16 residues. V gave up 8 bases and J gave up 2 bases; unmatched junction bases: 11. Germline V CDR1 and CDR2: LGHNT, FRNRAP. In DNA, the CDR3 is TGTGCTAGTAGTAAAAGCGGGGGGGCTTCACAAGAGACCCAGTACTTC. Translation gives CASSKSGGASQETQYF.

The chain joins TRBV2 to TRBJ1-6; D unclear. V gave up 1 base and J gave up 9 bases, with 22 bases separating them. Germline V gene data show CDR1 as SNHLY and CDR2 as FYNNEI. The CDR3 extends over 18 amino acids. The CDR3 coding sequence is TGTGCCAGCAGTGAAGAAGTCTTGGGGAGAAGTATATTTTCACCCCTCCACTTT. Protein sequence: CASSEEVLGRSIFSPLHF.

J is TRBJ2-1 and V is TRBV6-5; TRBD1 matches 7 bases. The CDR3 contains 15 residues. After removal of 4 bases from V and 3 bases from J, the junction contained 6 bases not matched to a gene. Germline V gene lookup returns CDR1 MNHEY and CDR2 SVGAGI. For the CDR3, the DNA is TGTGCCAGCAGTTTACGACAGGGCGGCTACAATGAGCAGTTCTTC. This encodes CASSLRQGGYNEQFF.

CDR3 bases: TGCAGTGCTAGTCCCCCTGAGGGGGGGCGAGAGACCCAGTACTTC. Translation: CSASPPEGGRETQYF. The chain carries TRBV20-1 and TRBJ2-5; perhaps TRBD2 as D (7 bases). The CDR3 runs 15 residues. V gave up 3 bases and J gave up 4 bases, with 18 bases separating them. In germline, CDR1 is DFQATT, CDR2 SNEGSKA (reference sequence).

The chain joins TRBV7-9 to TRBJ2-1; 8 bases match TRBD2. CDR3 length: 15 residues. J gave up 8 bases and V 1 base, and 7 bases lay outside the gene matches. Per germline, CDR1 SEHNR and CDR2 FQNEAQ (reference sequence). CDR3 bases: TGTGCCAGCAGCTTAGTCAGCGGGAGAGACTATGAGCAGTTCTTC. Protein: CASSLVSGRDYEQFF.

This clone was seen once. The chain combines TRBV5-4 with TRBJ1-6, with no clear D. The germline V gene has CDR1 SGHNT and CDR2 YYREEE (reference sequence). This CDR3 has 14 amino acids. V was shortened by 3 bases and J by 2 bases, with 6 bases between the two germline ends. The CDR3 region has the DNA TGTGCCAGCAGCTCCGGGGCCTATAATTCACCCCTCCACTTT. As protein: CASSSGAYNSPLHF.

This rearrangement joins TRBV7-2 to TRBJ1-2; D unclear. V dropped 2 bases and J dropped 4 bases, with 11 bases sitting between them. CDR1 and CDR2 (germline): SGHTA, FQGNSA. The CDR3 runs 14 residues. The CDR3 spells CASSLNSLSYGYTF. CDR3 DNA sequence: TGTGCCAGCAGCTTAAACAGTCTCAGCTATGGCTACACCTTC.

The CDR3 DNA sequence: TGCGCCAGCAGCTCCTCGACAGCATCAGAAAAACTGTTTTTT. Translating gives CASSSSTASEKLFF. The chain has TRBV5-1 and TRBJ1-4; the D gene is possibly TRBD1 (5 bases). Between the trimmed V and J ends, which lost 3 bases and 8 bases, there was a span of 14 bases. CDR3 length: 14 residues. Germline V lookup: CDR1 SGHRS, CDR2 YFSETQ.

CDR3 nucleotide sequence: TGCAGTGCAGGACAGGGGGCTTCTGAAGCTTTCTTT. Its translation is CSAGQGASEAFF. The chain has TRBV29-1 and TRBJ1-1; 11 bases are shared with TRBD1. CDR3 length: 12 amino acids. Per the germline V gene, CDR1 is SQVTM and CDR2 is ANQGSEA.

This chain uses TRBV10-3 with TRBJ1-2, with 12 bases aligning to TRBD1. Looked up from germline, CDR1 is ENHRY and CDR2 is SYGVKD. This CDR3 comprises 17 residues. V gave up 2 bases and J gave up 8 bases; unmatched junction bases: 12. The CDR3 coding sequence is TGTGCCATCAGTGAGACAGTTGTCGGGACAGGGGGCATCGGCTACACCTTC. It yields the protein CAISETVVGTGGIGYTF.

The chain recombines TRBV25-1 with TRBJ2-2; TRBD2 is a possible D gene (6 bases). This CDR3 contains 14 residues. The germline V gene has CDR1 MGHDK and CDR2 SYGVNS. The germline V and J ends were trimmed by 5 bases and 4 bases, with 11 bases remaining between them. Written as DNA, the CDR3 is TGTGCCAGCAGTTCCCAGGGAGGCACCGGGGAGCTGTTTTTT. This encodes CASSSQGGTGELFF.

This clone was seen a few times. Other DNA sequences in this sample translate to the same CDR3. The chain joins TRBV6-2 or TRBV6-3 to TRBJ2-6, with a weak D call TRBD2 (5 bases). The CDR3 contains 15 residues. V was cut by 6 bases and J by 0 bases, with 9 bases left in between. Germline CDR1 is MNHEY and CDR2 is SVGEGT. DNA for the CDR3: TGTGCCAGCAGCCCGAGGGTCTCTGGGGCCAACGTCCTGACTTTC. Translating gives CASSPRVSGANVLTF.

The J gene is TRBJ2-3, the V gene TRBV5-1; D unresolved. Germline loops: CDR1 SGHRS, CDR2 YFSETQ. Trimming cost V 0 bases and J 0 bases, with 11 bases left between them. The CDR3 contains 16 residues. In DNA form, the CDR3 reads TGCGCCAGCAGCTTGGGAGGCTTTCCTAGCACAGATACGCAGTATTTT. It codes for CASSLGGFPSTDTQYF.

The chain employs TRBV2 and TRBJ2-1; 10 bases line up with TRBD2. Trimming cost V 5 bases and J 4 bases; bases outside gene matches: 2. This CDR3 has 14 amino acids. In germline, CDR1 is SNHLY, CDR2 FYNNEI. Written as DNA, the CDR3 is TGTGCCAGCAGTCGGACTAGCGGATACAATGAGCAGTTCTTC. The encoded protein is CASSRTSGYNEQFF.

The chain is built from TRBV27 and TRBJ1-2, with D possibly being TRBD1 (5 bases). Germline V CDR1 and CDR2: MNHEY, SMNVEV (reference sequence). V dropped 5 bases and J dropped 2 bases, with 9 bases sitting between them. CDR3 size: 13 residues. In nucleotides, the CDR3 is TGTGCCAGCAGTCCTCAGGGAAACTATGGCTACACCTTC. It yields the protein CASSPQGNYGYTF.